These T cell receptor beta chains were read from a single sample in a study of blood T cell repertoires in COVID-19. The method was immunoSEQ multiplex PCR; TCRdb's version includes in-frame clones alone and lacks a portion of them. Of under 250,000 clones detected, about 91% appear once; the ten largest clones hold 6.3%. Input material: peripheral blood. The receptors shown here come from a woman aged 30 to 39 with COVID-19, enrolled during active disease. Both conserved end residues are part of each CDR3. The D gene is left open where the match is weak. A clone size is listed for some rows: how often the clone was seen (once, few, many), or a class if it is expanded.

>TRBJ2-1|TRBV14|.|TRBD1
CASSLSGTGVGQFF
TGTGCCAGCAGCCTCTCCGGGACAGGGGTAGGGCAGTTCTTC
>TRBJ1-2|TRBV19|.|.
CASRTVGYGYTF
TGTGCCAGTAGGACAGTAGGGTATGGCTACACCTTC
>TRBJ2-1|TRBV7-9|.|TRBD2
CASSLGLAVYEQFF
TGTGCCAGCAGCTTAGGACTAGCTGTCTATGAGCAGTTCTTC
>TRBJ1-1|TRBV18|.|.
CASSPTGNTEAFF
TGTGCCAGCTCACCAACTGGGAACACTGAAGCTTTCTTT
>TRBJ2-3|TRBV3-1/TRBV3-2|.|TRBD2
CASSQVAGFTDTQYF
TGTGCCAGCAGCCAAGTAGCGGGCTTCACAGATACGCAGTATTTT
>TRBJ2-5|TRBV4-1|.|TRBD2
CASRGELAGTSWGETQYF
TGCGCCAGCAGGGGGGAACTAGCGGGCACCTCGTGGGGAGAGACCCAGTACTTC
>TRBJ2-7|TRBV9|.|.
CASSAPTLPYEQYF
TGTGCCAGCAGCGCCCCTACGCTCCCCTACGAGCAGTACTTC
>TRBJ2-1|TRBV10-3|.|TRBD2
CAISTSGVVGYEQFF
TGTGCCATCAGTACTAGCGGGGTTGTGGGATATGAGCAGTTCTTC
>TRBJ2-3|TRBV7-2|.|.
CASSLTRYTDTQYF
TGTGCCAGCAGCTTAACTAGATACACAGATACGCAGTATTTT
>TRBJ2-5|TRBV18|.|TRBD2
CASSPQAGGPQETQYF
TGTGCCAGCTCACCACAGGCGGGGGGACCTCAAGAGACCCAGTACTTC
>TRBJ1-5|TRBV28|.|TRBD1
CASSPLGTGVLSLASNQPQHF
TGTGCCAGCAGTCCACTAGGGACAGGGGTTTTAAGCTTGGCAAGCAATCAGCCCCAGCATTTT
>TRBJ2-7|TRBV29-1|once|.
CSVEDDRSYEQYF
TGCAGCGTTGAGGACGACAGATCCTACGAGCAGTACTTC
>TRBJ1-2|TRBV7-8|.|TRBD1
CASGNRGANYDGYTF
TGTGCCAGCGGTAACAGGGGAGCTAATTACGATGGCTACACCTTC
>TRBJ1-2|TRBV12-5|.|.
CASVPPGTFNYGYTF
TGTGCTAGTGTCCCTCCAGGGACATTTAACTATGGCTACACCTTC
>TRBJ1-4|TRBV18|.|.
CASSPPATNEKLFF
TGTGCCAGCTCACCCCCTGCAACTAATGAAAAACTGTTTTTT
>TRBJ1-1|TRBV7-2|.|TRBD1
CASSGGTDTEAFF
TGTGCCAGCAGCGGCGGGACAGACACTGAAGCTTTCTTT
>TRBJ2-5|TRBV7-7|once|TRBD1
CASSLHGQAQETQYF
TGTGCTAGCAGCCTTCACGGACAGGCCCAAGAGACCCAGTACTTC
>TRBJ1-3|TRBV28|.|.
CASSFTGIAGNTIYF
TGTGCCAGCAGTTTCACAGGGATTGCTGGAAACACCATATATTTT
>TRBJ2-5|TRBV5-6|.|.
CASSSGLLETQYF
TGTGCCAGCAGCTCCGGACTTTTAGAGACCCAGTACTTC
>TRBJ1-2|TRBV5-1|.|TRBD1
CASTVDRGIGYTF
TGCGCCAGCACCGTTGACAGGGGGATTGGCTACACCTTC
>TRBJ2-1|TRBV27|.|TRBD2
CASSLLAGGSNEQFF
TGTGCCAGCAGTTTATTGGCGGGAGGGTCGAATGAGCAGTTCTTC
>TRBJ2-1|TRBV9|.|TRBD2
CASSVVLAGTGEQFF
TGTGCCAGCAGCGTAGTTCTAGCGGGAACAGGGGAGCAGTTCTTC
>TRBJ2-3|TRBV7-7|.|.
CASSGSGTLADTQYF
TGTGCTAGCAGCGGATCCGGGACATTAGCAGATACGCAGTATTTT
>TRBJ2-3|TRBV19|once|TRBD1
CASSTRQGWGTDTQYF
TGTGCCAGTAGTACTCGACAGGGATGGGGCACAGATACGCAGTATTTT
>TRBJ2-2|TRBV4-3|.|.
CASSREAANTGELFF
TGCGCCAGCAGCCGCGAGGCGGCGAACACCGGGGAGCTGTTTTTT
>TRBJ1-1|TRBV4-2|.|.
CASSQDGTRGEGTEAFF
TGTGCCAGCAGCCAAGATGGGACACGGGGAGAGGGTACTGAAGCTTTCTTT
>TRBJ2-1|TRBV5-1|.|TRBD2
CASSLDVAGAGNEQFF
TGCGCCAGCAGCTTGGACGTAGCGGGAGCAGGGAATGAGCAGTTCTTC
>TRBJ1-6|TRBV28|once|TRBD1
CASSFQPGGNSPLHF
TGTGCCAGCAGTTTCCAGCCAGGGGGCAATTCACCCCTCCACTTT
>TRBJ1-3|TRBV12-5|.|TRBD1
CAHARDRGSGNTIYF
TGTGCACACGCCAGGGACAGGGGTTCTGGAAACACCATATATTTT
>TRBJ1-2|TRBV24-1|few|.
CATIRGSANYGYTF
TGTGCCACCATCAGGGGATCGGCTAACTATGGCTACACCTTC
>TRBJ2-5|TRBV11-3|.|.
CASSPRGGETQYF
TGTGCCAGCAGCCCCCGAGGGGGAGAGACCCAGTACTTC
>TRBJ1-2|TRBV6-2/TRBV6-3|.|.
CASTPTGGSNYGYTF
TGTGCCAGCACCCCAACAGGTGGCTCCAACTATGGCTACACCTTC
>TRBJ2-1|TRBV7-8|few|.
CASSDRDGETYNEQFF
TGTGCCAGCAGCGATCGAGACGGGGAGACCTACAATGAGCAGTTCTTC
>TRBJ1-3|TRBV4-3|.|.
CASSQDGAGPSGNTIYF
TGCGCCAGCAGCCAAGATGGGGCAGGCCCCTCTGGAAACACCATATATTTT
>TRBJ2-7|TRBV6-5|.|.
CASSYSGVHEQYF
TGTGCCAGCAGTTACTCAGGGGTCCACGAGCAGTACTTC
>TRBJ1-1|TRBV6-2/TRBV6-3|.|TRBD1
CASSYGDRLEAFF
TGTGCCAGCAGTTACGGGGACAGGCTTGAAGCTTTCTTT
>TRBJ2-7|TRBV2|once|TRBD2
CASSVRGTLYEQYF
TGTGCCAGCAGTGTGCGGGGGACCCTGTACGAGCAGTACTTC
>TRBJ2-3|TRBV24-1|.|.
CATSDHGPNRGTDTQYF
TGTGCCACCAGTGACCACGGGCCCAACAGGGGCACAGATACGCAGTATTTT
>TRBJ2-5|TRBV14|.|.
CASSIGETQYF
TGTGCCAGCAGCATCGGAGAGACCCAGTACTTC
>TRBJ1-2|TRBV27|.|TRBD1
CASSLRGTGLYGYTF
TGTGCCAGCAGCCTCCGGGGGACAGGGTTATATGGCTACACCTTC
>TRBJ2-5|TRBV5-1|.|TRBD1
CASSLGQGAWETQYF
TGCGCCAGCAGCTTGGGGCAGGGGGCGTGGGAGACCCAGTACTTC
>TRBJ1-2|TRBV6-5|.|TRBD1
CASSYSGQGALGYTF
TGTGCCAGCAGTTACTCGGGACAGGGGGCGCTTGGCTACACCTTC
>TRBJ1-2|TRBV5-1|.|.
CASSLYGGDGYTF
TGCGCCAGCAGCTTGTACGGGGGGGATGGCTACACCTTC
>TRBJ2-7|TRBV18|.|TRBD2
CASSPSGGSYEQYF
TGTGCCAGCTCACCGAGCGGGGGCTCCTACGAGCAGTACTTC
>TRBJ1-5|TRBV5-6|.|TRBD1
CASSGTGDQPQHF
TGTGCCAGCAGCGGGACAGGAGATCAGCCCCAGCATTTT
>TRBJ1-1|TRBV9|.|.
CASSGASNTEAFF
TGTGCCAGCAGCGGGGCCTCGAACACTGAAGCTTTCTTT
>TRBJ1-4|TRBV11-3|.|TRBD1
CASSRPTGGNATNEKLFF
TGTGCCAGCAGCCGACCGACAGGGGGAAATGCAACTAATGAAAAACTGTTTTTT
>TRBJ1-1|TRBV18|.|.
CASSPPSGMNTEAFF
TGTGCCAGCTCACCACCGTCCGGGATGAACACTGAAGCTTTCTTT
>TRBJ1-1|TRBV19|.|.
CASSKDSWGTEAFF
TGTGCCAGTAGTAAGGACAGTTGGGGCACTGAAGCTTTCTTT
>TRBJ2-2|TRBV14|.|.
CASSQGSSGELFF
TGTGCCAGCAGCCAAGGTTCCTCCGGGGAGCTGTTTTTT
>TRBJ2-3|TRBV5-1|.|TRBD2
CASSLTASGDTQYF
TGCGCCAGCAGCTTGACGGCTAGCGGAGATACGCAGTATTTT
>TRBJ2-1|TRBV5-6|few|.
CASSSTMFRQFF
TGTGCCAGCAGCTCAACGATGTTCAGGCAGTTCTTC
>TRBJ2-1|TRBV6-5|.|TRBD1
CASSYTTGGADEQFF
TGTGCCAGCAGTTACACGACAGGGGGGGCGGATGAGCAGTTCTTC
>TRBJ1-1|TRBV19|.|.
CATSGRGRGNTEAFF
TGTGCCACTTCCGGGCGGGGGAGAGGGAACACTGAAGCTTTCTTT
>TRBJ2-1|TRBV21-1|.|.
CASSKDSGGNGCEQFF
TGTGCCAGCAGCAAAGACAGCGGGGGGAATGGGTGTGAGCAGTTCTTC
>TRBJ2-1|TRBV2|.|TRBD1
CASGYRGRHEQFF
TGTGCCAGCGGTTACAGGGGTCGGCATGAGCAGTTCTTC
>TRBJ1-4|TRBV11-2|.|.
CASRRPGGGPNEKLFF
TGTGCCAGCAGGCGACCTGGGGGGGGCCCGAATGAAAAACTGTTTTTT
>TRBJ1-4|TRBV7-9|.|.
CAVRQVSNEKLFF
TGTGCCGTTCGACAGGTGTCTAATGAAAAACTGTTTTTT
>TRBJ2-1|TRBV11-2|.|.
CASSFGSLSSYNEQFF
TGTGCCAGCAGCTTTGGTTCACTAAGCTCCTACAATGAGCAGTTCTTC